The 18 T cell receptor beta chains below were found in one sample sequenced in a study of T cell clones after liver transplantation. Assay: immunoSEQ multiplex PCR; the TCRdb copy retains only in-frame clones and omits some. The data show just over 60,000 clones, over 70% seen once. The specimen comprised CD4+ T cells from blood, sampled before liver transplant. Every receptor here comes from a human donor who received a liver transplant.

In DNA form, the CDR3 reads TGTGCCAGTAGTACAACGACAGGGCAATCCTACGAGCAGTACTTC. Its translation: CASSTTTGQSYEQYF. The chain couples TRBV19 to TRBJ2-7, with 7 bases identical to TRBD1. V was pared by 4 bases and J by 1 base, with 7 bases of the junction left unmatched. The CDR3 length is 15 residues. Germline assignment: CDR1 LNHDA and CDR2 SQIVND (reference sequence).

The V gene is TRBV18, the J gene TRBJ1-6; 7 bases map to TRBD1. With 6 bases clipped from V and 10 bases from J, the junction kept 12 bases outside the gene matches. The CDR3 extends over 15 amino acids. Germline values: CDR1 KGHSH, CDR2 LQKENI. The CDR3 DNA sequence: TGTGCCAGCTCTCCCACAGGGGAGAAGGGGTCACCCCTCCACTTT. Translated: CASSPTGEKGSPLHF.

This rearrangement joins TRBV30 to TRBJ1-1; D perhaps matches TRBD1 (6 bases). The V and J ends lost 1 base and 3 bases respectively, with 12 bases between them. Germline CDR1 is GTSNPN and CDR2 is SVGIG (reference sequence). The CDR3 covers 14 residues. CDR3 protein: CAWSATGIDTEAFF. Written as DNA, the CDR3 is TGTGCCTGGAGTGCAACAGGGATTGACACTGAAGCTTTCTTT. The variable domain in full, with the rest retrieved from reference TRBV30 and TRBJ1-1, is SQTIHQWPATLVQPVGSPLSLECTVEGTSNPNLYWYRQAAGRGLQLLFYSVGIGQISSEVPQNLSASRPQDRQFILSSKKLLLSDSGFYLCAWSATGIDTEAFFGQGTRLTVV.

This clone is large. The rearrangement joins TRBV2 to TRBJ1-6; 8 bases match TRBD1. This CDR3 comprises 14 residues. Germline-derived CDR1 and CDR2 are SNHLY and FYNNEI. The V and J ends lost 6 bases and 4 bases, in that order; junction bases with no gene match: 2. CDR3 nucleotides: TGTGCCAGCAGCGGGGACAGGTATAATTCACCCCTCCACTTT. This encodes CASSGDRYNSPLHF. The full variable domain, its missing parts supplied by reference TRBV2 and TRBJ1-6, is EPEVTQTPSHQVTQMGQEVILRCVPISNHLYFYWYRQILGQKVEFLVSFYNNEISEKSEIFDDQFSVERPDGSNFTLKIRSTKLEDSAMYFCASSGDRYNSPLHFGNGTRLTVT.

The chain employs TRBV28 and TRBJ1-6, with 9 positions matching TRBD1. The CDR3 covers 15 residues. Germline trimming cut 5 bases from V and 6 bases from J; bases unmatched to any gene: 5. The germline CDR1 and CDR2 sequences are MDHEN and SYDVKM. As DNA, the CDR3 is TGTGCCAGCAGTAAGGACAGGGGCGTTAATTCACCCCTCCACTTT. Protein sequence: CASSKDRGVNSPLHF.

V usage is TRBV18 and J usage is TRBJ2-1; D is ambiguous. The V and J ends lost 4 bases and 0 bases respectively, with 13 bases between them. CDR3 length: 16 amino acids. The germline V gene encodes CDR1 KGHSH and CDR2 LQKENI. The CDR3, as DNA: TGTGCCAGCTCACACGAGCAGGTGAGCTCCTACAATGAGCAGTTCTTC. It encodes CASSHEQVSSYNEQFF. Variable domain in full (rest from reference TRBV18 and TRBJ2-1): NAGVMQNPRHLVRRRGQEARLRCSPMKGHSHVYWYRQLPEEGLKFMVYLQKENIIDESGMPKERFSAEFPKEGPSILRIQQVVRGDSAAYFCASSHEQVSSYNEQFFGPGTRLTVL.

The chain is built from TRBV7-9 and TRBJ1-2; possible D gene TRBD1, 6 bases. The CDR3 has 15 residues. Germline V lookup: CDR1 SEHNR, CDR2 FQNEAQ (reference sequence). The V end was cut by 1 base, the J end by 6 bases, with 15 bases between. DNA of the CDR3: TGTGCCAGCAGCTTAGTAGGCAGGGGAGAGGATGGCTACACCTTC. Protein: CASSLVGRGEDGYTF.

The chain has TRBV2 and TRBJ1-2; D gene uncertain. Trimming shortened V by 5 bases and J by 5 bases, and 18 bases separated the two germline ends. This CDR3 has 15 amino acids. Germline CDR1 and CDR2: SNHLY and FYNNEI. This CDR3 reads CASSPSAFEAYGYTF. The CDR3 nucleotides are TGTGCCAGCAGTCCTTCGGCCTTCGAGGCATATGGCTACACCTTC.

The rearrangement uses TRBV18 and TRBJ2-1; the match to TRBD2 covers 10 bases. The germline V gene has CDR1 KGHSH and CDR2 LQKENI. Trimming took 4 bases from V and 5 from J; bases not matched to a gene: 5. The CDR3 is 15 amino acids. The CDR3 loop reads CASSRDSGGNNEQFF. The CDR3 nucleotides read TGTGCCAGCTCACGCGATAGCGGGGGGAACAATGAGCAGTTCTTC.

The chain carries TRBV10-3 and TRBJ1-6; D may be TRBD1 (6 bases). Germline V gene data show CDR1 as ENHRY and CDR2 as SYGVKD. The V and J ends lost 3 bases and 7 bases respectively, with 10 bases between them. This CDR3 is 14 amino acids long. This CDR3 is CAISEGQGNSPLHF. The DNA of the CDR3 is TGTGCCATCAGTGAAGGCCAGGGGAATTCACCCCTCCACTTT.

The J gene is TRBJ1-1, the V gene TRBV6-1; possibly TRBD1 for D (6 bases). CDR3 length: 12 amino acids. The germline V gene encodes CDR1 MNHNS and CDR2 SASEGT. Deletions cut 7 bases from V and 4 bases from J, with 10 bases between. The chain's CDR3 is CASKGVSTEAFF. The CDR3 DNA is TGTGCCAGCAAGGGGGTTTCCACTGAAGCTTTCTTT.

This clone was found a few times. CDR3 amino acids: CSANPAGKLFF. The CDR3 region has the DNA TGCAGTGCTAATCCTGCAGGAAAACTGTTTTTT. The chain carries TRBV20-1 and TRBJ1-4; the D is unclear. The CDR3 sequence is 11 residues long. Germline V gene sequence: CDR1 DFQATT, CDR2 SNEGSKA (reference sequence). V was pared by 4 bases and J by 10 bases, with 10 bases between.

This clone was counted a few times. V is TRBV6-5 and J is TRBJ2-7; 10 nucleotides agree with TRBD1. CDR3 length: 13 residues. J was trimmed by 7 bases and V by 10 bases; bases with no gene match: 10. The germline CDR1 and CDR2 sequences are MNHEY and SVGAGI. The CDR3, as DNA: TGTGCCACCAGGGGGACAGGGGAGGGTGAGCAGTACTTC. This sequence encodes CATRGTGEGEQYF.

The V and J genes are TRBV19 and TRBJ1-2; a weak D match, TRBD1 (5 bases). V was shortened by 3 bases and J by 8 bases, with 16 bases between the two germline ends. CDR1 LNHDA and CDR2 SQIVND come from the germline V gene (reference sequence). This CDR3 region has 14 residues. The chain's CDR3 is CASSMADSWGGYTF. The DNA of the CDR3 is TGTGCCAGTAGTATGGCAGATTCTTGGGGCGGCTACACCTTC.

The rearrangement joins TRBV5-1 to TRBJ2-3; TRBD1 matches at 9 bases. Germline V gene data show CDR1 as SGHRS and CDR2 as YFSETQ. With V trimmed by 3 bases and J by 4 bases, 3 bases remained unmatched. The CDR3 consists of 14 residues. Written as DNA, the CDR3 is TGCGCCAGCAGCTCGACAGGGGGGGCAGATACGCAGTATTTT. Translation gives CASSSTGGADTQYF.

This clone was detected only once. The chain couples TRBV30 to TRBJ1-6; weak D call: TRBD1 (6 bases). The CDR3 runs to 16 residues. Germline V gene sequence: CDR1 GTSNPN, CDR2 SVGIG (reference sequence). V lost 3 bases and J 10 bases, leaving 22 bases between the germline ends. CDR3 nucleotide sequence: TGTGCCTGGAGCGACCTTAATCCGGGACACGGATCACCCCTCCACTTT. As protein: CAWSDLNPGHGSPLHF.

This clone is medium-sized by share. Other DNA sequences from this sample encode an identical CDR3 as well. The chain employs TRBV7-8 and TRBJ1-6; the D is unclear. The CDR3 contains 14 residues. Germline-derived CDR1 and CDR2 are SGHVS and FQNEAQ. Trimming took 1 base from V and 6 from J, leaving 7 bases between them. CDR3 protein: CASSLGGGNSPLHF. Written as DNA, the CDR3 is TGTGCCAGCAGCTTAGGGGGAGGTAATTCACCCCTCCACTTT.

The chain uses TRBV5-8 and TRBJ1-1; 8 bases fit TRBD1. The CDR3 consists of 15 residues. CDR1 and CDR2 (germline): SGHTS, YDEGEE. The ends lost 2 bases at V and 6 bases at J; junction bases unmatched: 9. The CDR3 DNA reads TGTGCCAGCAGCTTACAGGGGGTGCGGACCGCTGAAGCTTTCTTT. As protein: CASSLQGVRTAEAFF.